In this sample, the clone carrying this TCR beta chain turned up a few times. Its antigen is unidentified. This sample was included in a study of human T cells and chemical hapten exposure. Documented time point: healthy volunteer bleed at 2 weeks. Researchers extracted total RNA from unfractionated whole blood. Study results and limitations: Unchanged with DPC sensitization were TCRs above 1 in 1000 frequency.

TCRdb passed the RACE reads through MiXCR, listing each CDR3 protein once. The sample consists of around 45,000 distinct CDR3 sequences, roughly 4.5% of them appearing once. The germline CDR1 and CDR2 sequences are MDHEN and SYDVKM. The J segment lost 5 bases and the V segment lost 5 bases, leaving 8 bases of the junction unmatched. The length of the CDR3 is 15 residues. The TCR originated in a human donor in good health. Some clones in this sample may be carry-over from other donors' samples. J is TRBJ2-2 and V is TRBV28; TRBD1 matches 7 bases. Sequenced input: whole blood. CDR3 in amino acids: CASSGTGQMTGELFF. For the CDR3, the DNA is TGTGCCAGCAGTGGGACGGGACAGATGACCGGGGAGCTGTTTTTT. Full variable domain (rest looked up from reference TRBV28 and TRBJ2-2): DVKVTQSSRYLVKRTGEKVFLECVQDMDHENMFWYRQDPGLGLRLIYFSYDVKMKEKGDIPEGYSVSREKKERFSLILESASTNQTSMYLCASSGTGQMTGELFFGEGSRLTVL.